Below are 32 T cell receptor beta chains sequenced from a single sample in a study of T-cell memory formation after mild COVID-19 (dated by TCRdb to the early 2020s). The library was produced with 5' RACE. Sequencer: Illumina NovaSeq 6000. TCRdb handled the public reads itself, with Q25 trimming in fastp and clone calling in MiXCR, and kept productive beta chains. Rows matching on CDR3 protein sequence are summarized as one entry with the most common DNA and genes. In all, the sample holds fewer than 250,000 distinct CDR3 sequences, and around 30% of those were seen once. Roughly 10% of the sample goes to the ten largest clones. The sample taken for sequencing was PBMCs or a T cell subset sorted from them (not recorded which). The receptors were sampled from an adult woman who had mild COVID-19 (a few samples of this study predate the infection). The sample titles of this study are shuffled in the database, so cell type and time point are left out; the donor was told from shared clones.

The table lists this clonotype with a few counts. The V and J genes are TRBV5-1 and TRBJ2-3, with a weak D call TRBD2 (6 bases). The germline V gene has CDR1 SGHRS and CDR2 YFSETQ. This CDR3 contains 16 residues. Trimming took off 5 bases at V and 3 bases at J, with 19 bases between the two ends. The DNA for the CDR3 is TGCGCCAGCAGTAGCGGCTCCTCCATAGGGACAGATACGCAGTATTTT. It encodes CASSSGSSIGTDTQYF. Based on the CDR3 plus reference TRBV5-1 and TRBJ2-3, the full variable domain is KAGVTQTPRYLIKTRGQQVTLSCSPISGHRSVSWYQQTPGQGLQFLFEYFSETQRNKGNFPGRFSGRQFSNSRSEMNVSTLELGDSALYLCASSSGSSIGTDTQYFGPGTRLTVL.

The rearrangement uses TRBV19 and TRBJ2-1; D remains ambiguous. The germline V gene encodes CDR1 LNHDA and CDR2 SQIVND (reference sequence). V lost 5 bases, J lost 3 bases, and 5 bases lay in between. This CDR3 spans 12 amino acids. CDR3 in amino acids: CASSDFYNEQFF. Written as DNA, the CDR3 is TGTGCCAGTAGTGACTTCTACAATGAGCAGTTCTTC. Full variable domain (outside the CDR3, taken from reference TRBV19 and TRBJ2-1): DGGITQSPKYLFRKEGQNVTLSCEQNLNHDAMYWYRQDPGQGLRLIYYSQIVNDFQKGDIAEGYSVSREKKESFPLTVTSAQKNPTAFYLCASSDFYNEQFFGPGTRLTVL.

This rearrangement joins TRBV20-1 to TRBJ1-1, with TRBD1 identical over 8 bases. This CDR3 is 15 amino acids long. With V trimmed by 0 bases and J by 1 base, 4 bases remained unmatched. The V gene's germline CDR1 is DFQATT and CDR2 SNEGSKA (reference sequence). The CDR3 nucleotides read TGCAGTGCTAGAGAGCACAGGGGGAGGAACACTGAAGCTTTCTTT. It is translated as CSAREHRGRNTEAFF.

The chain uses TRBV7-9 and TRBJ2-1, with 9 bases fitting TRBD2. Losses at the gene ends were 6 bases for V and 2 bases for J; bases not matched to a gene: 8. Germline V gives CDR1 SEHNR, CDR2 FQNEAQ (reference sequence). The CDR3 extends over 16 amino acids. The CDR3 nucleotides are TGTGCCAGCAGGGGGGTAGCGGGAGTAACCTACAATGAGCAGTTCTTC. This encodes CASRGVAGVTYNEQFF.

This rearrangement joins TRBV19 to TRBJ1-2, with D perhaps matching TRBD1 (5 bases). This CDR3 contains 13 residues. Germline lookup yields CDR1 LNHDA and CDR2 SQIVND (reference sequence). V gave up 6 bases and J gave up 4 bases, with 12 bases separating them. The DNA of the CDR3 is TGTGCCAGTAGGCCGGCCGGGGGCTATGGCTACACCTTC. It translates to CASRPAGGYGYTF.

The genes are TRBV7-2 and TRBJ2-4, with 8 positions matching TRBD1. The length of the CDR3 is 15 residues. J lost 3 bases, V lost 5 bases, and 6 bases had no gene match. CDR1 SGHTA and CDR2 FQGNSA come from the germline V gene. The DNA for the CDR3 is TGTGCCAGCAGCCGACAGGGGCGCCTCAAAAACATTCAGTACTTC. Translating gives CASSRQGRLKNIQYF.

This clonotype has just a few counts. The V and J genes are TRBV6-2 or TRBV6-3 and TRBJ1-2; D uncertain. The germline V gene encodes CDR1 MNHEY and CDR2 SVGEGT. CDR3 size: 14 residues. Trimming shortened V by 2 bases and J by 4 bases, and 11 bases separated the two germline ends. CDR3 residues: CASSYGEAAYGYTF. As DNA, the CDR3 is TGTGCCAGCAGTTACGGGGAGGCAGCCTATGGCTACACCTTC.

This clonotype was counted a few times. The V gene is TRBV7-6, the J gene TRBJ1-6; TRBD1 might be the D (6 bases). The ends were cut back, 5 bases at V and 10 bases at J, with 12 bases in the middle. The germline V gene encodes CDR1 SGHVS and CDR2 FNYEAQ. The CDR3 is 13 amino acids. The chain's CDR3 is CASSQQGHSPLHF. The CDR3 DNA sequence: TGTGCCAGCAGCCAACAGGGTCACTCACCCCTCCACTTT.

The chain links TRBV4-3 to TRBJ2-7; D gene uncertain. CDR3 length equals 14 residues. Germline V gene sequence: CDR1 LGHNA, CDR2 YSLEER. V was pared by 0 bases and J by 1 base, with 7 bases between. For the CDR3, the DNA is TGCGCCAGCAGCCAAGATTGGCTATCCTACGAGCAGTACTTC. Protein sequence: CASSQDWLSYEQYF.

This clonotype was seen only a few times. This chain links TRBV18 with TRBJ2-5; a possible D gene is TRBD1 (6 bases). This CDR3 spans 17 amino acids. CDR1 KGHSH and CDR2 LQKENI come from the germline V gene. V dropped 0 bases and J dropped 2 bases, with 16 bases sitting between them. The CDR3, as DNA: TGTGCCAGCTCACCACCCTTTGGGTGGGACAAACAAGAGACCCAGTACTTC. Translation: CASSPPFGWDKQETQYF. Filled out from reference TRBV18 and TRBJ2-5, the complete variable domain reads NAGVMQNPRHLVRRRGQEARLRCSPMKGHSHVYWYRQLPEEGLKFMVYLQKENIIDESGMPKERFSAEFPKEGPSILRIQQVVRGDSAAYFCASSPPFGWDKQETQYFGPGTRLLVL.

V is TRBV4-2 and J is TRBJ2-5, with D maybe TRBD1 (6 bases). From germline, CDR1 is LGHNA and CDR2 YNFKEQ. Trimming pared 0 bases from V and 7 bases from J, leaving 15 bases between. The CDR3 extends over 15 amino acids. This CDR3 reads CASSQDRGRWGTQYF. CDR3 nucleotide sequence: TGTGCCAGCAGCCAAGACAGGGGCCGGTGGGGGACCCAGTACTTC.

The CDR3: CATSREGLEGGDEQFF. CDR3 bases: TGTGCCACCAGCAGAGAAGGGCTAGAAGGAGGAGATGAGCAGTTCTTC. The chain joins TRBV15 to TRBJ2-1; TRBD2 is a possible D gene (5 bases). CDR1 is LNHNV, CDR2 YYDKDF, per germline (reference sequence). The CDR3 is made up of 16 amino acids. V was trimmed by 0 bases and J by 8 bases, leaving 17 bases between them.

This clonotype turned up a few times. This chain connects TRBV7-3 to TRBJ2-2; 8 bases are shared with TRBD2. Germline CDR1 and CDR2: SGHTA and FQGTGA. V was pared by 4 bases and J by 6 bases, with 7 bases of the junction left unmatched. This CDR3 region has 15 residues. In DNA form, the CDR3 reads TGTGCCAGCAGCTCCGCGGGAGGTGGGGCCGGGGAGCTGTTTTTT. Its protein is CASSSAGGGAGELFF.

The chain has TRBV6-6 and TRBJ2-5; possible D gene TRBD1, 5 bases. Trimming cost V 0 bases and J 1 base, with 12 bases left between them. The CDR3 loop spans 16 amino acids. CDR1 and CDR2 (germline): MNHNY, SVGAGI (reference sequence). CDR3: CASSYSTARAQETQYF. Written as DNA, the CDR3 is TGTGCCAGCAGTTACTCGACTGCCAGGGCCCAAGAGACCCAGTACTTC.

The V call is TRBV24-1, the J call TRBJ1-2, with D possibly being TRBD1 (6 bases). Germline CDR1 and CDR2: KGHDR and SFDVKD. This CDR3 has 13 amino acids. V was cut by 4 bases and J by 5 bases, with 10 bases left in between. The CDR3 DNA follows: TGTGCCACCAGTGACGGGGGCGCTTATGGCTACACCTTC. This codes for CATSDGGAYGYTF.

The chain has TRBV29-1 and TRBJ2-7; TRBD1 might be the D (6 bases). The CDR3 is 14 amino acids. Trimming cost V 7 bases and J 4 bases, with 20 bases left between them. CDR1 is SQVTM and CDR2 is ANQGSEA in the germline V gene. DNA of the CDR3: TGCAGCGCCTTAGGGGGAAATATTGCGTACGAGCAGTACTTC. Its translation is CSALGGNIAYEQYF.

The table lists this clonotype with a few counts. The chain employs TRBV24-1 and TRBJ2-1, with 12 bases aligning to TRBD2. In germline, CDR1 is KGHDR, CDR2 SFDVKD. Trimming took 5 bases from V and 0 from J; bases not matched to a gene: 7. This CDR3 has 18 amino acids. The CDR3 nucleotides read TGTGCCACCAGTGCCCGGACTAGCGGGAAGAGCTCCTACAATGAGCAGTTCTTC. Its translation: CATSARTSGKSSYNEQFF.

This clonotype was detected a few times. The CDR3 reads CASSLATSLANEQFF. CDR3 sequence (DNA): TGTGCCAGCAGCTTAGCGACTAGCCTCGCGAATGAGCAGTTCTTC. The genes are TRBV7-2 and TRBJ2-1; the match to TRBD2 covers 7 bases. The CDR3 runs 15 residues. V shed 0 bases and J 7 bases; nucleotides not matched to a gene: 6. Germline V CDR1 and CDR2: SGHTA, FQGNSA.

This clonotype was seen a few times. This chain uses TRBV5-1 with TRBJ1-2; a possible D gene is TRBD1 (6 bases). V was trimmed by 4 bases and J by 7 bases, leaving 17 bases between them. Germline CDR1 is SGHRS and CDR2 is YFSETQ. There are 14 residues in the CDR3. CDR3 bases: TGCGCCAGCAGCGCCGGCGGACAGATAATTGGCTACACCTTC. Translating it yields CASSAGGQIIGYTF.

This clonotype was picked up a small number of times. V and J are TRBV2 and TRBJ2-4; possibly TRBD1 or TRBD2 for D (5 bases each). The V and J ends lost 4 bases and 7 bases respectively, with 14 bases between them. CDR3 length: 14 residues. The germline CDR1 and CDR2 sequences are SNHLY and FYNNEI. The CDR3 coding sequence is TGTGCCAGCAGTGCTCCCGGGACGGAGAACATTCAGTACTTC. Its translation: CASSAPGTENIQYF.

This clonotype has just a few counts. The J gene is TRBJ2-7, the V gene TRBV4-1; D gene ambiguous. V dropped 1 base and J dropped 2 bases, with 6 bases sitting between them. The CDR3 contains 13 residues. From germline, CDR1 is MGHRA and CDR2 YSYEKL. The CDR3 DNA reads TGCGCCAGCAGCCAAGGACACCCCTACGAGCAGTACTTC. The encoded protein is CASSQGHPYEQYF.

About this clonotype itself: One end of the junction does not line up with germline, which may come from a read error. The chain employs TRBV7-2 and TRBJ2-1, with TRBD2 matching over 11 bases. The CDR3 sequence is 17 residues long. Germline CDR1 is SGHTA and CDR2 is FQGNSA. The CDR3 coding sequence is TGTGCCAACAGCATCACTAGCGGGGGTAGCTCCTACAATGAGCAGTTCTTC. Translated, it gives CANSITSGGSSYNEQFF.

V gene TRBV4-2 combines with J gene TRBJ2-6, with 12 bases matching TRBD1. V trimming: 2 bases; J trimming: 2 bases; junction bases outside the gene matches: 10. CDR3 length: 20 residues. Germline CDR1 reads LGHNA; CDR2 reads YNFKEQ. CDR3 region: CASSQPSGTGGAAGANVLTF. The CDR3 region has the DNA TGTGCCAGCAGCCAACCGAGCGGGACAGGGGGCGCCGCTGGGGCCAACGTCCTGACTTTC.

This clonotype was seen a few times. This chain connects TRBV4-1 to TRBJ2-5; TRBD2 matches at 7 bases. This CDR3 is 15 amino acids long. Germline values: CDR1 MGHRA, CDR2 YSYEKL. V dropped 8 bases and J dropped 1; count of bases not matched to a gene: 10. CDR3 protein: CASDLAVPFQETQYF. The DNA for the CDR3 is TGCGCCAGCGATCTAGCGGTCCCCTTCCAAGAGACCCAGTACTTC.

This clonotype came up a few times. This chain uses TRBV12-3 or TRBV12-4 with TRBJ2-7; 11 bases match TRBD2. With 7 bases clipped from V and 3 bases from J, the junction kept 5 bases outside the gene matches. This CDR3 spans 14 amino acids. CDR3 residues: CASMPGLAVYEQYF. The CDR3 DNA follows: TGTGCCAGCATGCCGGGACTAGCGGTCTACGAGCAGTACTTC.

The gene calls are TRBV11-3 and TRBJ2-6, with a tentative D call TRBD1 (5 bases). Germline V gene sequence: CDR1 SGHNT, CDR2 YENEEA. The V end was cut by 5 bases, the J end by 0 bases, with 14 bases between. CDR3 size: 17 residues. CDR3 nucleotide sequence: TGTGCCAGCAGCGCTCAAACAGGCTTCTCTGGGGCCAACGTCCTGACTTTC. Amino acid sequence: CASSAQTGFSGANVLTF.

The CDR3 region is CASSLDGRGAEQYF. The CDR3 nucleotides are TGTGCCAGCAGCTTAGACGGCAGGGGTGCCGAGCAGTACTTC. The gene calls are TRBV7-2 and TRBJ2-7, with D tentatively TRBD1 (6 bases). The ends were cut back, 1 base at V and 6 bases at J, with 13 bases in the middle. The CDR3 is 14 amino acids. CDR1 and CDR2 from the germline V gene are SGHTA and FQGNSA.

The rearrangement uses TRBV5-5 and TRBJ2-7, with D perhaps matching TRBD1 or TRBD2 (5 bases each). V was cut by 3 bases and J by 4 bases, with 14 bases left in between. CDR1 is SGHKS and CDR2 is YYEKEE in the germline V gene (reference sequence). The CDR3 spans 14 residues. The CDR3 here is CASSWDRSPYEQYF. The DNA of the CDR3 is TGTGCCAGCAGCTGGGACCGATCTCCGTACGAGCAGTACTTC.

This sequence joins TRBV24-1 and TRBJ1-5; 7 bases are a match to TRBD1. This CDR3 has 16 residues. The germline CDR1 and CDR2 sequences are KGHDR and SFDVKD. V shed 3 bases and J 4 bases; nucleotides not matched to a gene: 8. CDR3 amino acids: CATSDGAGTVNQPQHF. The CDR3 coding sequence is TGTGCCACCAGTGATGGGGCCGGGACAGTTAATCAGCCCCAGCATTTT.

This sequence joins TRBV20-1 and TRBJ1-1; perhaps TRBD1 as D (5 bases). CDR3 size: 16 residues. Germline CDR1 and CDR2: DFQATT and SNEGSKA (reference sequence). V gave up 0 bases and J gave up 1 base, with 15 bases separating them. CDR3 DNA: TGCAGTGCTAGAGAACCACACCGGGGGTCGAACACTGAAGCTTTCTTT. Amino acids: CSAREPHRGSNTEAFF.

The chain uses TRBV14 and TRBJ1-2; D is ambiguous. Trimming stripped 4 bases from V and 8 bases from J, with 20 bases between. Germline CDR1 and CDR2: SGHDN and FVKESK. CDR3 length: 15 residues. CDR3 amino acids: CASSPLGYLGRGYTF. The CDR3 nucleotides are TGTGCCAGCAGCCCCCTGGGCTACCTTGGTCGAGGCTACACCTTC.

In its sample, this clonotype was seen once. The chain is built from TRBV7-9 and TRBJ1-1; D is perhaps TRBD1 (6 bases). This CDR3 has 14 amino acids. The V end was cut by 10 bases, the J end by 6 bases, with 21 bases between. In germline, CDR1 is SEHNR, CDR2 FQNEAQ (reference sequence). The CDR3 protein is CAIVPPGGRPEAFF. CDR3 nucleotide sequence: TGTGCCATCGTACCACCCGGGGGGCGCCCTGAAGCTTTCTTT.